A selection of T cell receptor beta chains follows, all from one sample in a study of blood T cell repertoires in COVID-19. Sequencing used immunoSEQ multiplex PCR; TCRdb keeps in-frame clones, though not all of them. Of about 400,000 clones listed, around nine tenths were seen once; the top ten hold more than 0.85%. The sample taken for sequencing was PBMCs or T cells enriched from blood (not recorded which). These receptors were taken from a woman aged 25 to 39 with acute COVID-19. The CDR3 runs from the conserved cysteine through the conserved F or W. A D gene is named only where the DNA matches it firmly. Clone size appears in some rows only: once, few, many, or a class for an expanded clone.

abundance	d_gene	v_gene	j_gene	CDR3aa	CDR3nt
-	-	TRBV2	TRBJ1-1	CASTGEGAEAFF	TGTGCCAGTACTGGGGAGGGAGCCGAAGCTTTCTTT
few	-	TRBV10-2	TRBJ1-3	CASSETVGNTIYF	TGCGCCAGCAGTGAGACAGTTGGAAACACCATATATTTT
-	-	TRBV7-8	TRBJ2-5	CASSPSRETQYF	TGTGCCAGCAGCCCCTCGAGAGAGACCCAGTACTTC
-	TRBD1	TRBV24-1	TRBJ2-5	CATSDPGQGKKETQYF	TGTGCCACCAGTGATCCGGGACAGGGGAAGAAAGAGACCCAGTACTTC
-	TRBD2	TRBV5-1	TRBJ2-7	CASSPTGTSSEQYF	TGCGCCAGCAGCCCAACCGGGACTAGCTCCGAGCAGTACTTC
-	-	TRBV2	TRBJ1-1	CASNRGAAEAFF	TGCGCCAGCAATCGGGGGGCAGCGGAAGCTTTCTTT
once	-	TRBV5-5	TRBJ1-2	CASRPGVEINYGYTF	TGTGCCAGCCGACCCGGGGTGGAGATTAACTATGGCTACACCTTC
-	TRBD2	TRBV4-1	TRBJ2-3	CASSLRPTSGGDTDTQYF	TGCGCCAGCAGCCTCAGGCCGACTAGCGGGGGGGACACAGATACGCAGTATTTT
-	-	TRBV2	TRBJ1-6	CASGAPAKNSPLHF	TGTGCCAGCGGAGCTCCGGCGAAGAATTCACCCCTCCACTTT
-	-	TRBV27	TRBJ2-7	CASSLTTFTYEQYF	TGTGCCAGCAGTTTAACGACATTCACCTACGAGCAGTACTTC
-	-	TRBV5-1	TRBJ1-1	CANDPGALARDTEAFF	TGCGCCAACGACCCAGGGGCTTTAGCGAGAGACACTGAAGCTTTCTTT
-	TRBD1	TRBV19	TRBJ2-2	CATQGQGVRLRAGELFF	TGTGCCACCCAAGGACAGGGGGTTCGGCTTAGGGCCGGGGAGCTGTTTTTT
-	-	TRBV21-1	TRBJ2-7	CASSTHLGFEAYEQYF	TGTGCCAGCAGCACTCACCTCGGGTTCGAAGCCTACGAGCAGTACTTC
-	TRBD2	TRBV20-1	TRBJ2-4	CSASKSGGDPNIQYF	TGCAGTGCTAGTAAAAGCGGGGGGGACCCAAACATTCAGTACTTC
once	-	TRBV12-3/TRBV12-4	TRBJ2-1	CASSRYEQFF	TGTGCCAGCAGCAGGTATGAGCAGTTCTTC
-	TRBD1	TRBV6-1	TRBJ2-7	CASSEGSGDRAYEQYF	TGTGCCAGCAGTGAAGGAAGTGGAGACAGGGCCTACGAGCAGTACTTC
-	TRBD2	TRBV9	TRBJ2-3	CASSSRGASTDTQYF	TGTGCCAGCAGCTCGCGGGGGGCCAGCACAGATACGCAGTATTTT
once	TRBD1	TRBV4-1	TRBJ1-3	CASSQAGDRSSGNTIYF	TGCGCCAGCAGCCAAGCAGGGGACAGAAGCTCTGGAAACACCATATATTTT
-	TRBD1	TRBV28	TRBJ2-7	CASRQDRGSYEQYF	TGTGCCAGCAGACAGGACAGGGGCTCCTACGAGCAGTACTTC
-	TRBD1	TRBV2	TRBJ2-7	CASRRDRGPEQYF	TGTGCCAGCCGGCGGGACAGGGGGCCCGAGCAGTACTTC
-	TRBD1	TRBV7-2	TRBJ1-2	CASSLGTGNDGYTF	TGTGCCAGCAGCTTAGGGACAGGAAACGATGGCTACACCTTC
-	-	TRBV7-8	TRBJ1-1	CASSLGESTEAFF	TGTGCCAGCAGCTTAGGGGAGAGCACTGAAGCTTTCTTT
-	TRBD1	TRBV28	TRBJ1-5	CASSFTGGVNQPQHF	TGTGCCAGCAGTTTCACAGGGGGCGTCAATCAGCCCCAGCATTTT
-	-	TRBV5-6	TRBJ1-2	CASSLPARGSRGYTF	TGTGCCAGCAGCTTGCCGGCAAGGGGGTCGCGAGGCTACACCTTC
-	-	TRBV19	TRBJ1-1	CASSIKSTEAFF	TGTGCCAGTAGTATCAAGAGCACTGAAGCTTTCTTT
-	-	TRBV19	TRBJ1-5	CASSMGRGSNQPQHF	TGTGCCAGTAGTATGGGACGGGGGAGCAATCAGCCCCAGCATTTT
-	TRBD1	TRBV4-1	TRBJ1-6	CASSQAGTENSPLHF	TGCGCCAGCAGCCAAGCCGGGACAGAAAATTCACCCCTCCACTTT
-	-	TRBV5-1	TRBJ1-2	CASSWEDLWDGYTF	TGCGCCAGCAGCTGGGAGGATCTTTGGGATGGCTACACCTTC
-	TRBD2	TRBV9	TRBJ2-2	CASSGTSGGAGTGELFF	TGTGCCAGCAGCGGGACTAGCGGGGGGGCAGGAACCGGGGAGCTGTTTTTT
-	TRBD1	TRBV4-1	TRBJ2-2	CASTDGQGARTGELFF	TGCGCCAGCACCGATGGACAGGGGGCGCGGACCGGGGAGCTGTTTTTT
-	-	TRBV27	TRBJ2-7	CASSFLGTASYEQYF	TGTGCCAGCAGTTTCTTGGGGACTGCTTCCTACGAGCAGTACTTC
-	TRBD1	TRBV19	TRBJ2-1	CASSIRGQGGSSTSYNEQFF	TGTGCCAGTAGTATAAGGGGACAGGGCGGGAGCTCCACCTCCTACAATGAGCAGTTCTTC
-	-	TRBV2	TRBJ1-1	CASSEQRGAFF	TGTGCCAGCAGTGAACAACGGGGTGCTTTCTTT
-	-	TRBV10-3	TRBJ1-1	CAISESRYPAGTEAFF	TGTGCCATCAGTGAGTCTCGGTACCCCGCGGGGACTGAAGCTTTCTTT
-	TRBD1	TRBV2	TRBJ2-2	CASSGDRGSGELFF	TGTGCCAGCAGTGGGGACAGGGGTTCCGGGGAGCTGTTTTTT
-	TRBD2	TRBV14	TRBJ2-1	CASSQDQFGGNEQFF	TGTGCCAGCAGCCAAGATCAGTTCGGGGGGAATGAGCAGTTCTTC
-	-	TRBV2	TRBJ2-7	CASSDFTNRVLSHEQYF	TGTGCCAGCAGTGATTTCACTAACAGGGTACTTTCCCACGAGCAGTACTTC
-	-	TRBV5-1	TRBJ1-1	CASSPAGGAHLDTEAFF	TGCGCCAGCAGCCCGGCGGGGGGCGCCCATTTGGACACTGAAGCTTTCTTT
-	TRBD1	TRBV6-5	TRBJ1-5	CASRTGDTQPQHF	TGTGCCAGCAGGACAGGGGATACTCAGCCCCAGCATTTT
-	TRBD2	TRBV7-6	TRBJ2-7	CASSLGPGGREQYF	TGTGCCAGCAGCTTAGGCCCGGGGGGGCGGGAGCAGTACTTC
-	-	TRBV12-5	TRBJ1-3	CASGLDLTTPSGNTIYF	TGTGCTAGTGGTTTGGACCTCACTACTCCCTCTGGAAACACCATATATTTT
-	-	TRBV12-3/TRBV12-4	TRBJ1-4	CASSYQGFPKLFF	TGTGCCAGCAGCTACCAGGGATTTCCGAAGCTGTTTTTT
-	-	TRBV9	TRBJ1-1	CASSVTGRTEAFF	TGTGCCAGCAGCGTAACCGGCAGGACTGAAGCTTTCTTT
-	-	TRBV6-5	TRBJ1-2	CASSYSVQADYGYTF	TGTGCCAGCAGTTACTCGGTACAGGCGGACTATGGCTACACCTTC
-	-	TRBV25-1	TRBJ1-3	CASSAPGVGNTIYF	TGTGCCAGCAGTGCCCCAGGGGTTGGAAACACCATATATTTT
-	TRBD1	TRBV29-1	TRBJ2-3	CSVGGTGLSDTQYF	TGCAGCGTTGGGGGGACAGGCTTGTCAGATACGCAGTATTTT
-	-	TRBV6-4	TRBJ2-5	CASSDSGGPGETQYF	TGTGCCAGCAGTGACTCCGGGGGGCCCGGGGAGACCCAGTACTTC
-	TRBD2	TRBV7-2	TRBJ2-7	CASSQKRAGPSYEQYF	TGTGCCAGCAGCCAAAAACGAGCGGGACCATCCTACGAGCAGTACTTC
-	TRBD1	TRBV10-2	TRBJ2-7	CASRTGGYDEQYF	TGCGCCAGCAGGACAGGGGGGTATGACGAGCAGTACTTC
-	TRBD1	TRBV2	TRBJ1-1	CASRPDRDTEAFF	TGTGCCAGCAGACCCGACAGGGACACTGAAGCTTTCTTT
-	-	TRBV19	TRBJ2-1	CASSESGDNEQFF	TGTGCCAGTAGTGAATCAGGGGACAATGAGCAGTTCTTC
-	-	TRBV10-1	TRBJ2-5	CASSEQMKETQYF	TGCGCCAGCAGTGAGCAGATGAAAGAGACCCAGTACTTC
-	-	TRBV7-2	TRBJ1-1	CASSLGVGLNTEAFF	TGTGCCAGCAGCTTAGGGGTCGGGTTGAACACTGAAGCTTTCTTT
-	-	TRBV9	TRBJ2-2	CASSGDTANTGELFF	TGTGCCAGCAGCGGTGACACCGCGAACACCGGGGAGCTGTTTTTT
-	TRBD1	TRBV4-3	TRBJ2-2	CASSQTTGTGGAEVNTGELFF	TGCGCCAGCAGCCAGACTACCGGGACAGGGGGCGCGGAGGTAAACACCGGGGAGCTGTTTTTT
-	-	TRBV7-2	TRBJ1-1	CASSTKPGTEAFF	TGTGCCAGCAGCACAAAGCCGGGCACTGAAGCTTTCTTT
-	TRBD1	TRBV27	TRBJ1-2	CASSFFGSGQGVGGYTF	TGTGCCAGCAGTTTTTTCGGGTCAGGACAGGGGGTGGGTGGCTACACCTTC